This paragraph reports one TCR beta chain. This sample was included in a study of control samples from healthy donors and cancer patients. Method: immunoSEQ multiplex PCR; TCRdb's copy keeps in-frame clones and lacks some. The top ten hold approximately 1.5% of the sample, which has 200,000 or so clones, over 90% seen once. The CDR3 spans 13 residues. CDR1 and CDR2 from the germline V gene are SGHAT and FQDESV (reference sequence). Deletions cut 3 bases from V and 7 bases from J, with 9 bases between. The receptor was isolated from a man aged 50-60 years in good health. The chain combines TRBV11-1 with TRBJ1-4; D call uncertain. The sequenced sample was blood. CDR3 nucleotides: TGTGCCAGCAGCTTTTCCGGACCTGAAAAACTGTTTTTT. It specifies CASSFSGPEKLFF.